Listed here are 28 T cell receptor beta chains from one sample, sequenced in a study of identical twins. TCRdb called the 5' RACE reads again in MiXCR, with one record for every CDR3 protein. This sample yields 1.5 million to 2 million distinct CDR3 sequences, of which less than 40% are seen a single time; approximately 0.25% belongs to the top ten. Sequenced input: cord blood. The receptors here all came from a newborn girl in good health.

This clonotype showed up just once. The chain recombines TRBV5-4 with TRBJ2-3; TRBD1 matches at 9 bases. The CDR3 is 15 amino acids. The J segment lost 1 base and the V segment lost 3 bases, leaving 3 bases of the junction unmatched. Germline V gene data show CDR1 as SGHNT and CDR2 as YYREEE (reference sequence). In DNA form, the CDR3 reads TGTGCCAGCAGCTGGACAGGGGACGGCACAGATACGCAGTATTTT. It translates to CASSWTGDGTDTQYF.

This clonotype was counted many times. A read error may produce the germline difference seen at one junction end. The CDR3 here is CASSQGLRNEQFF. CDR3 sequence (DNA): TGCGCCAGCAGCCAGGGACTCAGGAATGAGCAGTTCTTC. The V call is TRBV3-1, the J call TRBJ2-1; the D gene is possibly TRBD2 (6 bases). This CDR3 comprises 13 residues. Per germline, CDR1 LGHDT and CDR2 YNNKEL (reference sequence).

With respect to this clonotype: Being one base from a much bigger clone, this may be a read error. The genes are TRBV12-3 or TRBV12-4 and TRBJ2-1; 9 bases line up with TRBD1. V gave up 4 bases and J gave up 6 bases; unmatched junction bases: 7. The CDR3 consists of 15 residues. CDR3 nucleotides: TGTGCCAGCAGTTCCCCGGGACAGGGAATCAATGAGCAGTTCTTC. Encoded protein: CASSSPGQGINEQFF.

J is TRBJ1-1 and V is TRBV5-1; a possible D gene is TRBD1 (6 bases). Looked up from germline, CDR1 is SGHRS and CDR2 is YFSETQ. The CDR3 sequence is 13 residues long. V lost 6 bases to trimming and J lost 3 bases, with 12 bases between them. The CDR3 region is CASTMAGDTEAFF. The DNA of the CDR3 is TGCGCCAGCACCATGGCAGGGGACACTGAAGCTTTCTTT. Variable domain in full (rest from reference TRBV5-1 and TRBJ1-1): KAGVTQTPRYLIKTRGQQVTLSCSPISGHRSVSWYQQTPGQGLQFLFEYFSETQRNKGNFPGRFSGRQFSNSRSEMNVSTLELGDSALYLCASTMAGDTEAFFGQGTRLTVV.

Ten or more counts support this clonotype. J is TRBJ2-7 and V is TRBV5-1, with D uncertain. V was cut by 3 bases and J by 2 bases, with 9 bases left in between. The CDR3 covers 13 residues. CDR1 SGHRS and CDR2 YFSETQ come from the germline V gene. CDR3 DNA sequence: TGCGCCAGCAGCTATGAATCCGCCTACGAGCAGTACTTC. Translated: CASSYESAYEQYF.

The table lists this clonotype with a few counts. This rearrangement joins TRBV18 to TRBJ2-5, with 8 bases lining up with TRBD2. Germline CDR1 reads KGHSH; CDR2 reads LQKENI. CDR3 length: 14 amino acids. Trimming at V came to 2 bases and at J to 5 bases, leaving 4 bases not matched to a gene. This CDR3 is CASSPAGGSETQYF. Written as DNA, the CDR3 is TGTGCCAGCTCACCAGCGGGGGGAAGTGAGACCCAGTACTTC.

The chain carries TRBV7-2 and TRBJ2-5; no firm D call. Germline CDR1 and CDR2: SGHTA and FQGNSA. There are 14 residues in the CDR3. V was trimmed by 1 base and J by 5 bases, leaving 11 bases between them. CDR3 nucleotide sequence: TGTGCCAGCAGCTTAGGTGGTCTGGGTGAGACCCAGTACTTC. Its translation is CASSLGGLGETQYF.

The V call is TRBV30, the J call TRBJ2-1, with 8 bases fitting TRBD1. V shed 5 bases and J 4 bases; nucleotides not matched to a gene: 7. Germline V gene sequence: CDR1 GTSNPN, CDR2 SVGIG (reference sequence). The CDR3 consists of 14 residues. DNA of the CDR3: TGTGCCTGGGATCGGGACAGGCGTTACAATGAGCAGTTCTTC. Protein: CAWDRDRRYNEQFF. Supplemented by reference TRBV30 and TRBJ2-1, the full variable domain reads SQTIHQWPATLVQPVGSPLSLECTVEGTSNPNLYWYRQAAGRGLQLLFYSVGIGQISSEVPQNLSASRPQDRQFILSSKKLLLSDSGFYLCAWDRDRRYNEQFFGPGTRLTVL.

V usage is TRBV28 and J usage is TRBJ1-1; D is uncertain. V dropped 2 bases and J dropped 1 base, with 14 bases sitting between them. CDR1 is MDHEN, CDR2 SYDVKM, per germline. This CDR3 is built from 16 residues. The CDR3 DNA follows: TGTGCCAGCAGTTTAGGATTCGGGAGGGAGAACACTGAAGCTTTCTTT. It specifies CASSLGFGRENTEAFF.

The chain recombines TRBV12-3 or TRBV12-4 with TRBJ2-5; 12 bases fit TRBD2. V gave up 3 bases and J gave up 1 base; unmatched junction bases: 9. This CDR3 region has 18 residues. The CDR3 loop reads CASSLPRLAGAIQETQYF. The CDR3 DNA is TGTGCCAGCAGTTTGCCCCGACTAGCGGGGGCAATCCAAGAGACCCAGTACTTC.

V is TRBV5-1 and J is TRBJ2-3; possible D gene TRBD2, 6 bases. CDR1 and CDR2 (germline): SGHRS, YFSETQ. Trimming pared 4 bases from V and 2 bases from J, leaving 17 bases between. CDR3 length: 16 amino acids. CDR3 bases: TGCGCCAGCAGCCCGGGACTCCAGGCCTACACAGATACGCAGTATTTT. As protein: CASSPGLQAYTDTQYF.

Points on this clonotype: Possible read error: a much larger clone is one base away. The gene calls are TRBV28 and TRBJ2-7, with 8 bases fitting TRBD2. The germline V gene encodes CDR1 MDHEN and CDR2 SYDVKM. V trimming: 8 bases; J trimming: 2 bases; junction bases outside the gene matches: 20. The CDR3 has 18 residues. The CDR3 loop is CASGDTTGLAWDPYEQYF. DNA for the CDR3: TGTGCCAGCGGCGATACCACAGGACTAGCATGGGATCCCTACGAGCAGTACTTC.

The genes are TRBV2 and TRBJ1-5; 9 bases are shared with TRBD1. V gave up 0 bases and J gave up 2 bases; unmatched junction bases: 2. The CDR3 has 16 residues. Germline V lookup: CDR1 SNHLY, CDR2 FYNNEI. The CDR3 region has the DNA TGTGCCAGCAGTGAAGCTTGGGACAGGGGCAATCAGCCCCAGCATTTT. Translating it yields CASSEAWDRGNQPQHF. The variable domain in full, with the rest retrieved from reference TRBV2 and TRBJ1-5, is EPEVTQTPSHQVTQMGQEVILRCVPISNHLYFYWYRQILGQKVEFLVSFYNNEISEKSEIFDDQFSVERPDGSNFTLKIRSTKLEDSAMYFCASSEAWDRGNQPQHFGDGTRLSIL.

In its sample, this clonotype was seen a few times. This chain connects TRBV4-2 to TRBJ2-1, with 11 bases aligning to TRBD2. Germline loops: CDR1 LGHNA, CDR2 YNFKEQ. The CDR3 length is 17 residues. After removal of 4 bases from V and 4 bases from J, the junction contained 9 bases not matched to a gene. CDR3 DNA sequence: TGTGCCAGCAGCCTAAGACCCGCTAGCGGGGGGTACAATGAGCAGTTCTTC. This translates into CASSLRPASGGYNEQFF.

The chain couples TRBV9 to TRBJ2-4; D uncertain. The length of the CDR3 is 17 residues. V was cut by 0 bases and J by 0 bases, with 13 bases left in between. The germline gives CDR1 SGDLS, CDR2 YYNGEE. CDR3: CASSVGPEILAKNIQYF. In DNA, the CDR3 is TGTGCCAGCAGCGTAGGGCCGGAGATTTTAGCCAAAAACATTCAGTACTTC.

The V call is TRBV6-1, the J call TRBJ2-1, with D uncertain. With 5 bases removed from V and 0 bases from J, the gap between germline ends came to 8 bases. The CDR3 covers 14 residues. In germline, CDR1 is MNHNS, CDR2 SASEGT. This CDR3 is CASSPDGSYNEQFF. The CDR3 nucleotides read TGTGCCAGCAGTCCGGACGGCTCCTACAATGAGCAGTTCTTC.

This chain uses TRBV2 with TRBJ2-1, with 8 bases aligning to TRBD1. V trimming: 1 base; J trimming: 7 bases; junction bases outside the gene matches: 12. Per germline, CDR1 SNHLY and CDR2 FYNNEI. The CDR3 runs 17 residues. CDR3 sequence: CASSEGTGMVSRNEQFF. The CDR3 DNA reads TGTGCCAGCAGTGAAGGGACAGGGATGGTTTCTAGGAATGAGCAGTTCTTC.

This clonotype was seen more than once but under ten times. The V call is TRBV7-9, the J call TRBJ2-7; 12 positions match TRBD2. V shed 5 bases and J 3 bases; nucleotides not matched to a gene: 11. The CDR3 covers 17 residues. CDR1 is SEHNR, CDR2 FQNEAQ, per germline (reference sequence). The CDR3 region has the DNA TGTGCCAGCAGCCCTTGGACTAGCGGGGTTCTACTCTACGAGCAGTACTTC. Its protein product is CASSPWTSGVLLYEQYF.

This rearrangement joins TRBV4-1 to TRBJ1-1; tentatively, D is TRBD1 (6 bases). Trimming left V 7 bases short and J 4 bases short, with 16 bases between. This CDR3 contains 14 residues. CDR1 MGHRA and CDR2 YSYEKL come from the germline V gene. The DNA for the CDR3 is TGCGCCAGCAAACAGGGCCTCTCGAGCACTGAAGCTTTCTTT. Protein sequence: CASKQGLSSTEAFF.

This clonotype was counted many times. V gene TRBV12-3 or TRBV12-4 combines with J gene TRBJ1-5; D may be TRBD1 (5 bases). Between the trimmed V and J ends, which lost 3 bases and 3 bases, there was a span of 9 bases. The CDR3 contains 14 residues. CDR3 DNA: TGTGCCAGCAGTTTGAGGGGTACCAATCAGCCCCAGCATTTT. Residues: CASSLRGTNQPQHF.

The chain couples TRBV13 to TRBJ2-1; either TRBD1 or TRBD2 may supply D (5 bases each). This CDR3 has 14 amino acids. Germline values: CDR1 PRHDT, CDR2 FYEKMQ (reference sequence). V gave up 7 bases and J gave up 8 bases, with 18 bases separating them. The CDR3 DNA is TGTGCCAGCACTGGGGGAATTCTACGGCATGAGCAGTTCTTC. Translation: CASTGGILRHEQFF. Complete variable domain (other parts from reference TRBV13 and TRBJ2-1): AAGVIQSPRHLIKEKRETATLKCYPIPRHDTVYWYQQGPGQDPQFLISFYEKMQSDKGSIPDRFSAQQFSDYHSELNMSSLELGDSALYFCASTGGILRHEQFFGPGTRLTVL.

This clonotype was counted only a few times. The chain carries TRBV5-1 and TRBJ2-3; 8 nucleotides agree with TRBD1. The junction had 19 bases not matched to a gene; V was cut back by 4 bases and J by 0 bases. Germline CDR1 is SGHRS and CDR2 is YFSETQ. The CDR3 consists of 20 residues. As DNA, the CDR3 is TGCGCCAGCAGCGCGAGAACTACAGGGGGACAGACTTCTAGCACAGATACGCAGTATTTT. The encoded protein is CASSARTTGGQTSSTDTQYF.

The V gene is TRBV10-3, the J gene TRBJ2-4; 12 bases are shared with TRBD1. The DNA matches TRBJ2-7 better at its end, which makes the J call doubtful. This CDR3 is built from 14 residues. Germline CDR1 is ENHRY and CDR2 is SYGVKD. The CDR3 sequence is CATKGTGGGYEQYF. Here the CDR3 DNA reads TGTGCCACCAAAGGGACAGGGGGCGGGTACGAGCAGTACTTC.

Details on this clonotype: One junction end does not reproduce the germline sequence, and a read error may be involved. J is TRBJ2-4 and V is TRBV18; D is perhaps TRBD2 (5 bases). Germline V gene data show CDR1 as KGHSH and CDR2 as LQKENI. The CDR3 length is 16 residues. CDR3 coding DNA: TGTGCCGGCTCACCAGAGGTAGCGTTAGCCAAAAACATTCAGTACTTC. Translating it yields CAGSPEVALAKNIQYF.

This clonotype appeared many times. This chain joins TRBV6-1 and TRBJ2-1; a weak D match, TRBD1 (5 bases). Deletions cut 1 base from V and 5 bases from J, with 21 bases between. Germline V gene lookup returns CDR1 MNHNS and CDR2 SASEGT. This CDR3 is built from 18 residues. The CDR3 sequence: CASSEGRVAARFNNEQFF. CDR3 coding DNA: TGTGCCAGCAGTGAAGGCAGGGTAGCAGCCCGTTTCAACAATGAGCAGTTCTTC.

This clonotype was seen a handful of times. V and J are TRBV12-3 or TRBV12-4 and TRBJ2-5, with D uncertain. Trimming took 5 bases from V and 4 from J, leaving 14 bases between them. The CDR3 spans 14 residues. The CDR3 loop is CASSQTWHRETQYF. In nucleotides, the CDR3 is TGTGCCAGCAGTCAGACTTGGCATAGAGAGACCCAGTACTTC.

The genes are TRBV4-2 and TRBJ2-3; the D gene is possibly TRBD2 (5 bases). Trimming cost V 4 bases and J 0 bases, with 14 bases left between them. This CDR3 is built from 16 residues. Germline V gene data show CDR1 as LGHNA and CDR2 as YNFKEQ. The CDR3 protein is CASSPGSSRSTDTQYF. For the CDR3, the DNA is TGTGCCAGCAGCCCGGGGTCTAGCAGAAGCACAGATACGCAGTATTTT.

The V gene is TRBV28, the J gene TRBJ2-1; no firm D call. The CDR3 covers 15 residues. Germline V gene data show CDR1 as MDHEN and CDR2 as SYDVKM. With 6 bases removed from V and 0 bases from J, the gap between germline ends came to 12 bases. CDR3 bases: TGTGCCAGCAGCCTGCTAGTATCCTCCTACAATGAGCAGTTCTTC. It codes for CASSLLVSSYNEQFF.